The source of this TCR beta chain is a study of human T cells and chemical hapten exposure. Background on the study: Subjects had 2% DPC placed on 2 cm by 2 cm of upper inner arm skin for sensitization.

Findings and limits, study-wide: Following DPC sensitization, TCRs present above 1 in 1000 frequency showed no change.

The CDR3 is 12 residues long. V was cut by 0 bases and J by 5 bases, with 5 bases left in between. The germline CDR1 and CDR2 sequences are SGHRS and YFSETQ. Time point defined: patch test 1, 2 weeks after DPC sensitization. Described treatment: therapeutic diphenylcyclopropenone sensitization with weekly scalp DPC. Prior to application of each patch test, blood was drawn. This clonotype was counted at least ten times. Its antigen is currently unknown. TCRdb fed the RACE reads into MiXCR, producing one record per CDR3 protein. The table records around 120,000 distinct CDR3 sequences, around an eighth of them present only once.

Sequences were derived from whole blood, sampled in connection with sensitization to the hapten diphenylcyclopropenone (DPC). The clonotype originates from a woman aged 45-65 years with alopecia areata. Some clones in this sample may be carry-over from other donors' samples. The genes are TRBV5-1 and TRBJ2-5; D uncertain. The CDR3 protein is CASSLARETQYF. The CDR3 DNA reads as TGCGCCAGCAGCTTGGCCCGGGAGACCCAGTACTTC.